These T cell receptor beta chains were read from a single sample in a study of technical replicates of blood from a handful of donors. Data came from immunoSEQ multiplex PCR; TCRdb stores just in-frame clones and leaves some out. Of approximately 100,000 clones listed, over 90% are singletons. Specimen: T cells isolated from PBMCs. All receptors derive from a human donor in good health. The CDR3 runs from the conserved cysteine through the conserved F or W. A D gene is named only where the DNA matches it firmly. Where a row states a size, it is once, few, many or the class of an expanded clone; other rows omit it.

>TRBJ2-5|TRBV29-1|.|.
CSVGQRLQETQYF
TGCAGCGTTGGACAGAGATTACAAGAGACCCAGTACTTC
>TRBJ2-3|TRBV4-1|.|.
CASSQEPTYTDTQYF
TGCGCCAGCAGCCAAGAGCCCACCTACACAGATACGCAGTATTTT
>TRBJ2-7|TRBV10-3|.|.
CAISPAGSYEQYF
TGTGCCATCAGTCCGGCAGGGTCCTACGAGCAGTACTTC
>TRBJ1-2|TRBV13|.|TRBD1
CASSTRTGPIGYGYTF
TGTGCCAGCAGCACTCGGACAGGGCCAATTGGCTATGGCTACACCTTC
>TRBJ1-2|TRBV19|.|.
CASSTLDISNYGYTF
TGTGCCAGTAGTACTCTCGACATTTCTAACTATGGCTACACCTTC
>TRBJ2-3|TRBV9|once|.
CASSVDPSESDTQYF
TGTGCCAGCAGCGTAGATCCTAGCGAATCAGATACGCAGTATTTT
>TRBJ1-1|TRBV5-1|.|.
CASSSPGDLNRIQAFF
TGCGCCAGCAGCTCCCCGGGGGACCTCAATCGGATTCAAGCTTTCTTT
>TRBJ2-1|TRBV7-2|.|.
CASSLETGEQFF
TGTGCCAGCAGCTTAGAGACTGGCGAGCAGTTCTTC
>TRBJ2-3|TRBV10-1|.|TRBD1
CASSKTGFLFTDTQYF
TGCGCCAGCAGTAAGACAGGGTTTCTCTTCACAGATACGCAGTATTTT
>TRBJ1-1|TRBV9|.|.
CASSVDPGLDTEAFF
TGTGCCAGCAGCGTAGACCCAGGCCTGGACACTGAAGCTTTCTTT
>TRBJ2-5|TRBV19|.|TRBD2
CASSISGGRQETQYF
TGTGCCAGTAGTATCAGCGGGGGGCGCCAAGAGACCCAGTACTTC
>TRBJ2-4|TRBV7-9|.|.
CASSPFGGDERIQYF
TGTGCCAGCAGCCCCTTCGGAGGGGACGAGCGCATTCAGTACTTC
>TRBJ1-1|TRBV5-1|.|.
CASSLGGPGGAFF
TGCGCCAGCAGCTTGGGGGGACCGGGGGGAGCTTTCTTT
>TRBJ2-1|TRBV5-4|.|TRBD2
CASLLRASGGGYNEQFF
TGTGCCAGCCTCCTGAGGGCTAGCGGGGGGGGTTACAATGAGCAGTTCTTC
>TRBJ2-7|TRBV6-5|.|.
CASSSRGVEQYF
TGTGCCAGCAGTTCCCGCGGTGTCGAGCAGTACTTC
>TRBJ2-1|TRBV11-2|.|TRBD2
CASSLGGGAGDEQFF
TGTGCCAGCAGCTTAGGCGGGGGGGCCGGTGATGAGCAGTTCTTC
>TRBJ1-3|TRBV27|.|.
CASSLMGGKAGNTIYF
TGTGCCAGCAGTTTGATGGGGGGTAAGGCTGGAAACACCATATATTTT
>TRBJ2-7|TRBV25-1|.|.
CASSDNSYEQYF
TGTGCCAGCAGTGATAACAGCTACGAGCAGTACTTC
>TRBJ2-1|TRBV6-4|.|TRBD2
CASSERTSVPYNEQFF
TGTGCCAGCAGTGAAAGGACTAGCGTTCCCTACAATGAGCAGTTCTTC
>TRBJ1-1|TRBV7-9|few|.
CASSSQANTEAFF
TGTGCCAGCAGCTCCCAGGCGAACACTGAAGCTTTCTTT
>TRBJ1-2|TRBV6-1|.|.
CASSDIWGDYGYTF
TGTGCCAGCAGTGATATTTGGGGAGACTATGGCTACACCTTC
>TRBJ1-3|TRBV7-3|.|.
CASSLQASGNTIYF
TGTGCCAGCAGCTTACAGGCTTCTGGAAACACCATATATTTT
>TRBJ2-3|TRBV10-3|.|.
CAITSGLEVTDTQYF
TGTGCCATCACTTCGGGACTTGAAGTCACAGATACGCAGTATTTT
>TRBJ2-5|TRBV18|.|TRBD1
CASSPQPRGIGRETQYF
TGTGCCAGCTCACCACAACCCAGGGGGATTGGACGAGAGACCCAGTACTTC
>TRBJ2-1|TRBV7-7|.|TRBD2
CASSLSFSGDYNEQFF
TGTGCTAGCAGCTTAAGTTTTAGCGGGGACTACAATGAGCAGTTCTTC
>TRBJ1-5|TRBV4-1|.|.
CASSPSFTGVHQPQHF
TGCGCCAGCAGCCCGAGCTTTACGGGGGTTCATCAGCCCCAGCATTTT
>TRBJ2-1|TRBV4-1|.|.
CASSQEGVGGNEQFF
TGCGCCAGCAGCCAAGAAGGCGTTGGCGGGAATGAGCAGTTCTTC
>TRBJ1-5|TRBV27|.|TRBD1
CASSSRPGQGGDQPQHF
TGTGCCAGCAGTTCCCGTCCGGGACAGGGGGGTGATCAGCCCCAGCATTTT
>TRBJ1-2|TRBV11-3|.|TRBD1
CASSSGQNYGYTF
TGTGCCAGCAGCTCGGGACAGAACTATGGCTACACCTTC
>TRBJ1-5|TRBV7-9|.|TRBD1
CASSPPLGQGINQPQHF
TGTGCCAGCAGCCCCCCCCTTGGACAGGGGATCAATCAGCCCCAGCATTTT
>TRBJ1-1|TRBV14|.|TRBD1
CASSQALRQGLDTEAFF
TGTGCCAGCAGCCAGGCTTTGCGACAGGGATTGGACACTGAAGCTTTCTTT
>TRBJ1-2|TRBV7-9|.|.
CASSLQGSGYTF
TGTGCCAGCAGCCTCCAGGGGAGCGGCTACACCTTC
>TRBJ1-4|TRBV7-3|.|.
CASSLTAGNEKLFF
TGTGCCAGCAGCCTTACAGCAGGTAATGAAAAACTGTTTTTT
>TRBJ2-7|TRBV9|.|TRBD1
CASSLLGTGGFSEQYF
TGTGCCAGCAGCCTACTCGGGACAGGGGGCTTTTCCGAGCAGTACTTC
>TRBJ1-3|TRBV4-1|.|.
CASSQGRGLSGNTIYF
TGCGCCAGCAGCCAAGGTCGGGGGTTAAGTGGAAACACCATATATTTT
>TRBJ1-1|TRBV7-9|once|.
CASSRQGGTEAFF
TGTGCCAGCAGCCGTCAGGGTGGCACTGAAGCTTTCTTT
>TRBJ2-3|TRBV18|.|.
CASSPNEGKGTDTQYF
TGTGCCAGCTCACCAAACGAAGGGAAGGGGACAGATACGCAGTATTTT
>TRBJ2-4|TRBV19|.|TRBD1
CASSIRTGGASYHIQYF
TGTGCCAGTAGTATTCGTACAGGGGGCGCATCCTACCACATTCAGTACTTC
>TRBJ2-6|TRBV6-1|.|.
CASSESEAGANVLTF
TGTGCCAGCAGTGAATCAGAGGCTGGGGCCAACGTCCTGACTTTC
>TRBJ1-3|TRBV9|once|.
CASSSDSSSGNTIYF
TGTGCCAGCAGCTCGGACAGTAGCTCTGGAAACACCATATATTTT
>TRBJ1-1|TRBV30|.|TRBD1
CAWSGDRALLNTEAFF
TGTGCCTGGAGCGGCGACAGGGCGCTATTGAACACTGAAGCTTTCTTT
>TRBJ1-4|TRBV19|.|.
CASTGTRGIEKLFF
TGTGCCAGTACCGGGACAAGGGGGATTGAAAAACTGTTTTTT
>TRBJ1-4|TRBV6-6|.|.
CASSRGATNEKLFF
TGTGCCAGCAGCCGGGGTGCAACTAATGAAAAACTGTTTTTT
>TRBJ1-5|TRBV5-1|.|TRBD1
CASSPTGSNQPQHF
TGCGCCAGCAGCCCGACAGGGTCAAATCAGCCCCAGCATTTT
>TRBJ1-1|TRBV18|.|TRBD1
CASSPIFGTGAVHTEAFF
TGTGCCAGCTCACCAATATTCGGGACAGGGGCGGTCCACACTGAAGCTTTCTTT
>TRBJ2-3|TRBV2|.|.
CASKASPSTDTQYF
TGTGCCAGCAAGGCTAGCCCATCCACAGATACGCAGTATTTT
>TRBJ2-7|TRBV4-1|once|.
CASSQDPSYPREQYF
TGCGCCAGCAGCCAAGACCCCAGTTATCCCAGGGAGCAGTACTTC
>TRBJ2-7|TRBV12-5|.|.
CASGLATEQYF
TGTGCTAGTGGTTTGGCGACAGAGCAGTACTTC
>TRBJ1-1|TRBV28|.|.
CASSSGGQPNTEAFF
TGTGCCAGCAGTTCAGGAGGACAGCCTAACACTGAAGCTTTCTTT
>TRBJ2-7|TRBV6-6|.|TRBD2
CASSSTSEEQYF
TGTGCCAGCAGTTCGACTAGCGAAGAGCAGTACTTC
>TRBJ1-5|TRBV28|.|.
CASTLRGNQPQHF
TGTGCCAGCACCCTGAGGGGCAATCAGCCCCAGCATTTT
>TRBJ1-1|TRBV11-2|.|TRBD1
CASSLLHRMMTGAEAFF
TGTGCCAGCAGCTTACTTCACCGTATGATGACAGGGGCTGAAGCTTTCTTT
>TRBJ2-5|TRBV27|.|TRBD2
CASSFIAGDGEQETQYF
TGTGCCAGCAGTTTTATAGCGGGAGATGGGGAGCAAGAGACCCAGTACTTC
>TRBJ2-1|TRBV15|.|.
CATSRDREEGRYEQFF
TGTGCCACCAGCAGAGATCGTGAGGAAGGGAGATATGAGCAGTTCTTC
>TRBJ2-3|TRBV9|.|TRBD2
CASSVVEREVTDTQYF
TGTGCCAGCAGCGTAGTAGAGCGGGAGGTCACAGATACGCAGTATTTT
>TRBJ1-3|TRBV4-1|.|.
CASSPGQGSSGNTIYF
TGCGCCAGCAGCCCTGGGCAGGGATCATCTGGAAACACCATATATTTT
>TRBJ2-2|TRBV5-4|once|TRBD1
CASSLGTGISTGELFF
TGTGCCAGCAGCTTGGGGACAGGGATATCCACCGGGGAGCTGTTTTTT
>TRBJ1-5|TRBV5-8|.|.
CASSSDTNNQPQHF
TGTGCCAGCAGCTCAGACACGAACAATCAGCCCCAGCATTTT
>TRBJ1-4|TRBV5-1|.|.
CASSLDRESEKLFF
TGCGCCAGCAGCTTGGACAGGGAGAGTGAAAAACTGTTTTTT
>TRBJ2-6|TRBV5-1|once|.
CASSLAGTGANVLTF
TGCGCCAGCAGCTTGGCCGGGACTGGGGCCAACGTCCTGACTTTC